This T cell receptor (beta chain) was documented in a study of T cell repertoires in cytomegalovirus infection (dated by TCRdb to the late 2010s). Notes on the research overall: Because public TCR beta signatures pointed to carriage of CMV infection together with the matching HLA type, the HLA type of each donor mattered for the analysis.

Overall results and qualifications from the work: Carriers of CMV infection plus the relevant HLA type were discriminated by the cumulative frequency of public TCR beta family members in the study cohort and in an independent roughly 370-donor cohort. The ex vivo response was dominated by HLA-C-restricted CMV-specific TCR beta clonotypes, and the single most frequent clonotype in two of eight donors was supplied by these HLA-C-restricted clonotypes.

Counted from cysteine to phenylalanine, this CDR3 has 16 amino acids. The DNA shown is the 48-base CDR3, in frame from base 1. V is trimmed back by 4 bases and J by 6 bases, and the junction contains 6 bases that no gene match accounts for. CDR1 LNHDA and CDR2 SQIVND were looked up in the germline V gene (reference sequence). Points on this clonotype: Its antigen remains unidentified. Base quality data are lacking; no much larger clone is found one base away.

The sample was run on an Illumina HiSeq 1500. Through fastp at Q25 and MiXCR, TCRdb rebuilt clones from the public reads, retaining in-frame beta chains. Every entry covers one CDR3 protein and lists the most common genes and DNA from its rows. This sample lists about 130,000 distinct CDR3 sequences; approximately 24% were detected once. The ten largest clonotypes hold approximately 35% of the sample. This sequence originates from a human donor in good health (CMV status not recorded). Some clones in this sample may be carry-over from other donors' samples. Sequencing was done on a sample of PBMCs, sequenced either directly or after in vitro stimulation (not recorded which). In this chain, TRBV19 is recombined with TRBJ2-2, and TRBD2 matches 12 of the central bases. The bases are TGTGCCAGTAGTACCCTCCCTAGCGGGAGGGCCGGGGAGCTGTTTTTT. It encodes CASSTLPSGRAGELFF.